This T cell receptor beta chain was retrieved from a study of blood T cell repertoires in COVID-19. Study-level background: The cDNA or gDNA used as material had been derived from T cells, B-cell-depleted T cells, or PBMCs.

The CDR3 runs 16 residues. With V trimmed by 5 bases and J by 0 bases, 5 bases remained unmatched. Germline V gene lookup returns CDR1 MDHEN and CDR2 SYDVKM. Original processing methods: Amplification with reference gene primers provided the estimates of nucleated cell counts. The table came from immunoSEQ multiplex PCR; TCRdb's copy has only in-frame clones and leaves some out. Clone size and V and J calls were adopted from that table, with D and trimming inferred from the DNA. This sample has about 95,000 clones, with roughly 90% found just once. The TCR sequence derives from a man in his 60s with COVID-19, enrolled during active disease. Sample: peripheral blood. The genes are TRBV28 and TRBJ2-1, with 9 bases lining up with TRBD2. The CDR3 region is CASSLYSGSSYNEQFF. CDR3 coding DNA: TGTGCCAGCAGTCTGTATAGCGGGAGCTCCTACAATGAGCAGTTCTTC.